This T cell receptor (beta chain) was recorded in a study of blood T cell repertoires in COVID-19. Overall study context: PBMCs, B-cell-depleted T cells, or T cells provided the cDNA or gDNA that made up the material.

Libraries were prepared by immunoSEQ multiplex PCR; TCRdb keeps only in-frame clonotypes and omits some of them. The sample yields roughly 60,000 clones, 80% to 95% seen once. Germline V gene data show CDR1 as SGHVS and CDR2 as FNYEAQ. The CDR3 has 14 amino acids. V was pared by 4 bases and J by 1 base, with 10 bases between. The sequence derives from a woman older than 75 with active COVID-19. This rearrangement joins TRBV7-6 to TRBJ1-1; the D gene is possibly TRBD1 (5 bases). Material: peripheral blood. The CDR3 reads CASSSLGGNTEAFF. The CDR3 DNA is TGTGCCAGCAGCTCCCTGGGGGGGAACACTGAAGCTTTCTTT.